The 26 T cell receptor beta chains below come from one sample, sequenced in a study of CD8 T cells in Susac syndrome. The RNA, about 0.45 to 1 ug, was put through reverse transcription using random hexamers. TCRdb called the immunoSEQ multiplex PCR reads again in MiXCR, with one record for every CDR3 protein. The sample lists approximately 71,000 distinct CDR3 sequences, nearly 96% occurring once. Sequencing was done on a sample of CD4+ T cells from PBMCs. The receptors derive from a human donor with multiple sclerosis.

This chain connects TRBV20-1 to TRBJ1-1; D gene ambiguous. CDR3 length: 14 amino acids. V was pared by 6 bases and J by 2 bases, with 16 bases between. Per the germline V gene, CDR1 is DFQATT and CDR2 is SNEGSKA (reference sequence). The CDR3 DNA sequence: TGCAGTGCCCCACGGCAAACCGAAAACACTGAAGCTTTCTTT. Protein product: CSAPRQTENTEAFF.

The chain has TRBV28 and TRBJ2-6; D is unresolved. V shed 2 bases and J shed 0 bases, with 2 bases lying between them. This CDR3 has 14 residues. The V gene's germline CDR1 is MDHEN and CDR2 SYDVKM. The CDR3 nucleotides are TGTGCCAGCAGTTTACACTCTGGGGCCAACGTCCTGACTTTC. It yields the protein CASSLHSGANVLTF.

The rearrangement uses TRBV29-1 and TRBJ2-5; maybe TRBD1 (5 bases). The V gene's germline CDR1 is SQVTM and CDR2 ANQGSEA. V shed 4 bases and J shed 0 bases, with 9 bases lying between them. The CDR3 runs 13 residues. CDR3: CSVGGPNQETQYF. CDR3 DNA: TGCAGCGTTGGGGGCCCTAACCAAGAGACCCAGTACTTC.

This clonotype was seen only once. V gene TRBV7-8 combines with J gene TRBJ2-7, with 8 bases aligning to TRBD2. CDR3 length equals 15 residues. CDR1 and CDR2 from the germline V gene are SGHVS and FQNEAQ. With V trimmed by 2 bases and J by 0 bases, 3 bases remained unmatched. The CDR3, as DNA: TGTGCCAGCAGCTTATCCGGGGGGGGCTCCTACGAGCAGTACTTC. It is translated as CASSLSGGGSYEQYF.

The chain couples TRBV20-1 to TRBJ2-1, with D tentatively TRBD2 (5 bases). Germline lookup yields CDR1 DFQATT and CDR2 SNEGSKA (reference sequence). V was trimmed by 6 bases and J by 0 bases, leaving 12 bases between them. The CDR3 consists of 14 residues. The CDR3 here is CSAQRGSSYNEQFF. CDR3 nucleotides: TGCAGTGCCCAGAGAGGGAGCTCCTACAATGAGCAGTTCTTC.

V and J are TRBV24-1 and TRBJ2-5; 12 bases map to TRBD2. CDR1 and CDR2 (germline): KGHDR, SFDVKD. The CDR3 consists of 19 residues. V was pared by 3 bases and J by 1 base, with 11 bases of the junction left unmatched. This chain's CDR3 is CATSDPPGLAGPRQETQYF. The DNA of the CDR3 is TGTGCCACCAGTGATCCCCCCGGACTAGCGGGGCCTCGCCAAGAGACCCAGTACTTC.

This clonotype turned up a few times. This rearrangement joins TRBV19 to TRBJ2-7; no reliable D call. V was pared by 4 bases and J by 0 bases, with 4 bases between. Germline CDR1 is LNHDA and CDR2 is SQIVND (reference sequence). There are 12 residues in the CDR3. The CDR3 spells CASSTSSYEQYF. CDR3 coding DNA: TGTGCCAGTAGTACTAGCTCCTACGAGCAGTACTTC.

The rearrangement uses TRBV29-1 and TRBJ2-1, with 8 positions matching TRBD2. The J segment lost 8 bases and the V segment lost 4 bases, leaving 10 bases of the junction unmatched. Germline loops: CDR1 SQVTM, CDR2 ANQGSEA. The CDR3 length is 14 residues. The CDR3 DNA reads TGCAGCGTTGGGATAGCGGGGTCCACTCATGAGCAGTTCTTC. This translates into CSVGIAGSTHEQFF.

The CDR3 loop is CSARMGAQGYTF. In DNA form, the CDR3 reads TGCAGTGCTAGAATGGGGGCGCAAGGCTACACCTTC. This rearrangement joins TRBV20-1 to TRBJ1-2, with a tentative D call TRBD1 (6 bases). CDR1 is DFQATT and CDR2 is SNEGSKA in the germline V gene (reference sequence). Deletions cut 2 bases from V and 8 bases from J, with 12 bases between. This CDR3 is built from 12 residues.

V and J are TRBV2 and TRBJ1-1; no definite D call. CDR1 and CDR2 (germline): SNHLY, FYNNEI. This CDR3 is built from 15 residues. Trimming shortened V by 2 bases and J by 1 base, and 11 bases separated the two germline ends. The CDR3 reads CASSEPYQANTEAFF. The CDR3 DNA reads as TGTGCCAGCAGTGAACCGTACCAGGCGAACACTGAAGCTTTCTTT.

The chain combines TRBV27 with TRBJ2-5, with D possibly TRBD2 on 7 matching bases. The V gene's germline CDR1 is MNHEY and CDR2 SMNVEV (reference sequence). Trimming pared 5 bases from V and 2 bases from J, leaving 12 bases between. CDR3 size: 14 residues. The CDR3, as DNA: TGTGCCAGCAGTACGGGGGGCTGGCAAGAGACCCAGTACTTC. Amino acid sequence: CASSTGGWQETQYF.

CDR3 sequence: CASGSLVLREETQYF. As DNA, the CDR3 is TGTGCCAGCGGCTCACTCGTACTCCGGGAAGAGACCCAGTACTTC. The gene calls are TRBV5-6 and TRBJ2-5; no clear D gene. The CDR3 has 15 amino acids. Germline V gives CDR1 SGHDT, CDR2 YYEEEE. Trimming took off 7 bases at V and 3 bases at J, with 19 bases between the two ends.

The chain uses TRBV5-1 and TRBJ2-5; 7 positions agree with TRBD1. Germline loops: CDR1 SGHRS, CDR2 YFSETQ. The CDR3 is 14 amino acids. The ends lost 4 bases at V and 5 bases at J; junction bases unmatched: 8. The CDR3 region has the DNA TGCGCCAGCAGCACGACAGGGAGCAGGGAGACCCAGTACTTC. Its protein product is CASSTTGSRETQYF. The variable domain in full, completed from reference TRBV5-1 and TRBJ2-5, reads KAGVTQTPRYLIKTRGQQVTLSCSPISGHRSVSWYQQTPGQGLQFLFEYFSETQRNKGNFPGRFSGRQFSNSRSEMNVSTLELGDSALYLCASSTTGSRETQYFGPGTRLLVL.

This clonotype was seen once. V gene TRBV29-1 combines with J gene TRBJ1-6; 8 positions match TRBD1. The germline CDR1 and CDR2 sequences are SQVTM and ANQGSEA. The CDR3 contains 13 residues. J lost 8 bases, V lost 6 bases, and 6 bases had no gene match. CDR3 sequence reads: CSVGDRPDSPLHF. CDR3 in DNA: TGCAGCGTCGGGGACAGGCCAGATTCACCCCTCCACTTT.

For the CDR3, the DNA is TGTGCCAGCAGCTTAGATGGGAGACAGCCCCAGCATTTT. Protein sequence: CASSLDGRQPQHF. The chain links TRBV11-2 to TRBJ1-5; D remains ambiguous. The germline V and J ends were trimmed by 0 bases and 7 bases, with 7 bases remaining between them. Germline CDR1 SGHAT, CDR2 FQNNGV. The CDR3 loop spans 13 amino acids.

In DNA, the CDR3 is TGTGCCAGCAGCTTGGGTTCGAAGACCCAGTACTTC. Translation gives CASSLGSKTQYF. V and J are TRBV7-8 and TRBJ2-5; D unresolved. The V end lost 3 bases, the J end lost 6 bases, and 8 bases lay between the germline ends. From germline, CDR1 is SGHVS and CDR2 FQNEAQ. CDR3 length equals 12 residues.

The chain is built from TRBV25-1 and TRBJ2-7; D perhaps matches TRBD2 (6 bases). In germline, CDR1 is MGHDK, CDR2 SYGVNS. Trimming pared 6 bases from V and 3 bases from J, leaving 15 bases between. CDR3 length: 14 residues. The CDR3 coding sequence is TGTGCCAGCAGCGCGTATGCTAGCGTCTACGAGCAGTACTTC. Protein product: CASSAYASVYEQYF.

The chain links TRBV5-6 to TRBJ1-1; a weak D match, TRBD1 (6 bases). CDR1 is SGHDT, CDR2 YYEEEE, per germline. Trimming left V 4 bases short and J 3 bases short, with 10 bases between. This CDR3 region has 13 residues. CDR3: CASSPGQYTEAFF. The DNA for the CDR3 is TGTGCCAGCAGCCCCGGACAGTACACTGAAGCTTTCTTT. Supplemented by reference TRBV5-6 and TRBJ1-1, the full variable domain reads DAGVTQSPTHLIKTRGQQVTLRCSPKSGHDTVSWYQQALGQGPQFIFQYYEEEERQRGNFPDRFSGHQFPNYSSELNVNALLLGDSALYLCASSPGQYTEAFFGQGTRLTVV.

The CDR3 region has the DNA TGTGCCAGCAGCTCCGCCCCGAGGACTAGCGTGGGCAATGAGCAGTTCTTC. Its protein is CASSSAPRTSVGNEQFF. The genes are TRBV11-3 and TRBJ2-1; TRBD2 matches at 9 bases. J gave up 6 bases and V 4 bases, and 13 bases lay outside the gene matches. CDR3 length: 17 residues. The germline V gene encodes CDR1 SGHNT and CDR2 YENEEA. Full variable domain (remainder filled in from reference TRBV11-3 and TRBJ2-1): EAGVVQSPRYKIIEKKQPVAFWCNPISGHNTLYWYLQNLGQGPELLIRYENEEAVDDSQLPKDRFSAERLKGVDSTLKIQPAELGDSAVYLCASSSAPRTSVGNEQFFGPGTRLTVL.

The V gene is TRBV20-1, the J gene TRBJ2-7; 12 positions agree with TRBD1. The trim removed 1 base at V and 6 bases at J, leaving 13 bases unmatched. The V gene's germline CDR1 is DFQATT and CDR2 SNEGSKA (reference sequence). The CDR3 runs to 17 residues. The CDR3 DNA sequence: TGCAGTGCTAGAGCCCCAATACCGGGACAGGGGGCGGGCGAGCAGTACTTC. Translation: CSARAPIPGQGAGEQYF.

V and J are TRBV12-3 or TRBV12-4 and TRBJ1-1, with 10 positions matching TRBD1. The CDR3 is 14 amino acids. Trimming took 8 bases from V and 4 from J; bases not matched to a gene: 7. The CDR3, as DNA: TGTGCCAGCGTACCCGGACAGGGGGTCACTGAAGCTTTCTTT. It yields the protein CASVPGQGVTEAFF.

The chain links TRBV9 to TRBJ2-3; maybe TRBD1 (6 bases). The V and J ends lost 5 bases and 5 bases respectively, with 15 bases between them. The CDR3 is 14 amino acids. CDR1 and CDR2 (germline): SGDLS, YYNGEE. The CDR3 region is CASSYVGAGDTQYF. The CDR3 DNA sequence: TGTGCCAGCAGTTACGTGGGGGCCGGAGATACGCAGTATTTT.

V and J are TRBV29-1 and TRBJ1-5; 10 nucleotides match TRBD1. With V trimmed by 3 bases and J by 9 bases, 5 bases remained unmatched. This CDR3 has 13 residues. Looked up from germline, CDR1 is SQVTM and CDR2 is ANQGSEA. CDR3 in amino acids: CSVEETGGAPQHF. The CDR3 DNA sequence: TGCAGCGTTGAGGAGACAGGGGGCGCGCCCCAGCATTTT.

The chain links TRBV5-6 to TRBJ2-7; D remains unclear. With 1 base removed from V and 2 bases from J, the gap between germline ends came to 16 bases. This CDR3 spans 16 amino acids. CDR1 SGHDT and CDR2 YYEEEE come from the germline V gene. This chain's CDR3 is CASSLWKWADTYEQYF. CDR3 coding DNA: TGTGCCAGCAGCTTGTGGAAGTGGGCCGACACCTACGAGCAGTACTTC.

The chain joins TRBV7-9 to TRBJ2-2; the D call may be TRBD1 or TRBD2 (6 bases each). The CDR3 runs to 16 residues. Trimming took 5 bases from V and 3 from J, leaving 16 bases between them. Germline V gene data show CDR1 as SEHNR and CDR2 as FQNEAQ (reference sequence). The CDR3 coding sequence is TGTGCCAGCAGCCGGAGGGGGAGCGGCGACACCGGGGAGCTGTTTTTT. Translating it yields CASSRRGSGDTGELFF.

The CDR3 loop is CASSSTSGGLGIQYF. The CDR3 DNA reads as TGTGCCAGCAGTTCAACTAGCGGGGGCCTTGGGATTCAGTACTTC. The rearrangement links TRBV28 to TRBJ2-4; 11 bases fit TRBD2. The V gene's germline CDR1 is MDHEN and CDR2 SYDVKM. The CDR3 totals 15 residues. After removal of 4 bases from V and 10 bases from J, the junction contained 9 bases not matched to a gene.